The source of this T cell receptor (beta chain) is a study of T cell repertoires in cytomegalovirus infection. Study overall: A matching HLA type, together with CMV infection, was signaled by public TCR beta signatures.

This clonotype was seen only a few times. Its cognate antigen is unknown. TCRdb recomputed calls from the reads with MiXCR, one row per CDR3 protein. The sample holds approximately 990,000 distinct CDR3 sequences, roughly 31% seen once. The CDR3 runs to 16 residues. The ends lost 6 bases at V and 8 bases at J; junction bases unmatched: 16. CDR1 and CDR2 (germline): MNHNS, SASEGT. The sequencing here drew on cultured CD8+ T cells from PBMCs, taken from culture after CMV antigen stimulation. The receptor was derived from a human donor in good health (CMV status not recorded). Some clones in this sample may be carry-over from other donors' samples. The chain couples TRBV6-1 to TRBJ2-1; 7 bases align to TRBD1. The CDR3 region has the DNA TGTGCCAGCAGCACCCGTCGGGACAGCCTTAACCATGAGCAGTTCTTC. Its protein product is CASSTRRDSLNHEQFF.